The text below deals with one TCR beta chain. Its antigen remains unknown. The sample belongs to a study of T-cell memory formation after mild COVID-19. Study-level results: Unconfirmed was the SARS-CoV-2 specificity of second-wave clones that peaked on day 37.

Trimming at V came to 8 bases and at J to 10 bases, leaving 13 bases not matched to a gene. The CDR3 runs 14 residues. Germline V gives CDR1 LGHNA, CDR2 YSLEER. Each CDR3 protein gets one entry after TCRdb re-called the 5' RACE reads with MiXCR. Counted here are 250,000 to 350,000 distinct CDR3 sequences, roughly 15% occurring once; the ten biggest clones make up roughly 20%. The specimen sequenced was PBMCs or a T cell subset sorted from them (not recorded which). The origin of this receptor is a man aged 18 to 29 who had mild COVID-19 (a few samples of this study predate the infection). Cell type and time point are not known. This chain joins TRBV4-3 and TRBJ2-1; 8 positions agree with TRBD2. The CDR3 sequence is CASGAGARLGEQFF. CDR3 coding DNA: TGCGCCAGCGGAGCGGGGGCGCGCCTTGGGGAGCAGTTCTTC.